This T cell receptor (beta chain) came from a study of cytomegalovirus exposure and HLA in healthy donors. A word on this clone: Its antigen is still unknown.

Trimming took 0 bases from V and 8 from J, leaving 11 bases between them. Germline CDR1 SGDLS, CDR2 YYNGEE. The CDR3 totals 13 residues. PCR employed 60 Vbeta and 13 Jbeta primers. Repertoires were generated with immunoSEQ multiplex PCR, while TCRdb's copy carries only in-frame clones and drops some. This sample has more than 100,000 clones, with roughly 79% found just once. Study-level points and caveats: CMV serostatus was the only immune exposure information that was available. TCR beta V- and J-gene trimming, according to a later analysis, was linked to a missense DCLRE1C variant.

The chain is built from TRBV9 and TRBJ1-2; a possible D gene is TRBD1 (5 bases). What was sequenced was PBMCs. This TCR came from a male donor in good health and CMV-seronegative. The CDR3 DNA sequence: TGTGCCAGCAGCGTAGGTCAGGGATGGGGCTACACCTTC. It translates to CASSVGQGWGYTF.